The 30 T cell receptor beta chains listed next were all sequenced from one sample in a study of Tregs in tolerant kidney transplant recipients. Recipients received nonmyeloablative bone marrow transplants from related graft donors, with transient mixed chimerism. The assay was immunoSEQ multiplex PCR, and TCRdb's table has in-frame clones only and misses some. Of about 52,000 clones listed, approximately 90% were seen once; the top ten hold roughly 15%. The sequences come from CD8+ T cells from blood (PBMCs), collected 24 months after the transplant. The source is a human patient who received a combined kidney and bone marrow transplant. The T cells may partly be graft donor cells.

V usage is TRBV9 and J usage is TRBJ2-2; unclear D gene. V was trimmed by 0 bases and J by 4 bases, leaving 4 bases between them. CDR3 length equals 13 residues. Germline CDR1 is SGDLS and CDR2 is YYNGEE. The CDR3 nucleotides are TGTGCCAGCAGCGTAGCCGGCACCGGGGAGCTGTTTTTT. This translates into CASSVAGTGELFF.

The count of this clone is one. The V call is TRBV27, the J call TRBJ1-5; 10 bases fit TRBD1. CDR3 size: 15 residues. V dropped 6 bases and J dropped 6; count of bases not matched to a gene: 8. Per germline, CDR1 MNHEY and CDR2 SMNVEV (reference sequence). CDR3 nucleotides: TGTGCCAGCAGGCCCGACAGGGGGCTGGTTCAGCCCCAGCATTTT. The encoded protein is CASRPDRGLVQPQHF.

The chain employs TRBV9 and TRBJ1-1; D is unresolved. V shed 4 bases and J shed 4 bases, with 11 bases lying between them. CDR1 is SGDLS, CDR2 YYNGEE, per germline. This CDR3 contains 13 residues. The CDR3 DNA reads TGTGCCAGCAGCCTATGGGGAGGCACTGAAGCTTTCTTT. Encoded protein: CASSLWGGTEAFF.

The CDR3 DNA sequence: TGTGCCAGCAGTGAATCCCCGGATCGAACAGGTGAAGCTTTCTTT. It is translated as CASSESPDRTGEAFF. V and J are TRBV25-1 and TRBJ1-1; D perhaps matches TRBD1 (5 bases). The ends were cut back, 1 base at V and 7 bases at J, with 16 bases in the middle. Germline values: CDR1 MGHDK, CDR2 SYGVNS. The CDR3 has 15 residues.

CDR3 protein: CASSPVTSSYTGELFF. The CDR3, as DNA: TGTGCCAGCAGCCCCGTAACTAGCTCTTACACCGGGGAGCTGTTTTTT. The J gene is TRBJ2-2, the V gene TRBV7-9; D may be TRBD2 (6 bases). Germline CDR1 and CDR2: SEHNR and FQNEAQ (reference sequence). The CDR3 sequence is 16 residues long. V was shortened by 5 bases and J by 3 bases, with 16 bases between the two germline ends.

The rearrangement links TRBV9 to TRBJ2-7, with 8 bases aligning to TRBD1. The J segment lost 7 bases and the V segment lost 4 bases, leaving 10 bases of the junction unmatched. This CDR3 comprises 14 residues. Germline CDR1 SGDLS, CDR2 YYNGEE. CDR3 nucleotides: TGTGCCAGCAGCCCGGGCTTCACAGGGGGGGAGCAGTACTTC. It encodes CASSPGFTGGEQYF.

The chain recombines TRBV19 with TRBJ2-7, with a possible D match to TRBD1 (6 bases). The CDR3 contains 12 residues. Trimming left V 3 bases short and J 6 bases short, with 9 bases between. Looked up from germline, CDR1 is LNHDA and CDR2 is SQIVND (reference sequence). The DNA of the CDR3 is TGTGCCAGTAGTATGGGGGCAGGCGAGCAGTACTTC. This translates into CASSMGAGEQYF.

The chain uses TRBV7-2 and TRBJ1-6; 7 bases agree with TRBD1. The V gene end was trimmed by 2 bases and the J gene end by 9 bases; junction bases not matched to a gene: 4. The length of the CDR3 is 14 residues. From germline, CDR1 is SGHTA and CDR2 FQGNSA. Here the CDR3 reads CASSLTTGLSPLHF. The CDR3 bases are TGTGCCAGCAGCTTAACGACAGGGCTTTCACCCCTCCACTTT.

The chain carries TRBV7-9 and TRBJ2-1, with TRBD2 matching over 10 bases. There are 13 residues in the CDR3. The trim removed 6 bases at V and 8 bases at J, leaving 4 bases unmatched. Germline V lookup: CDR1 SEHNR, CDR2 FQNEAQ (reference sequence). CDR3 DNA sequence: TGTGCCAGCAGAGCGGGGGGGCGGGATGAGCAGTTCTTC. Encoded protein: CASRAGGRDEQFF.

This sequence joins TRBV5-1 and TRBJ2-5; 8 nucleotides agree with TRBD2. Germline V gene lookup returns CDR1 SGHRS and CDR2 YFSETQ. This CDR3 region has 17 residues. The ends lost 0 bases at V and 2 bases at J; junction bases unmatched: 9. This CDR3 reads CASSLGGSGRVQETQYF. CDR3 nucleotide sequence: TGCGCCAGCAGCTTGGGGGGTTCCGGGAGGGTTCAAGAGACCCAGTACTTC.

This rearrangement joins TRBV9 to TRBJ2-7, with TRBD1 identical over 9 bases. CDR1 and CDR2 from the germline V gene are SGDLS and YYNGEE. Trimming at V came to 3 bases and at J to 3 bases, leaving 7 bases not matched to a gene. CDR3 length: 15 amino acids. The CDR3 region has the DNA TGTGCCAGCAGCGCTACCGGGACAGGGTTCTACGAGCAGTACTTC. Amino acid sequence: CASSATGTGFYEQYF.

This chain joins TRBV15 and TRBJ2-5, with TRBD2 as a possible D gene (5 bases). CDR1 is LNHNV, CDR2 YYDKDF, per germline (reference sequence). Trimming left V 0 bases short and J 1 base short, with 6 bases between. The CDR3 loop spans 14 amino acids. The CDR3 loop is CATSRERVQETQYF. In DNA, the CDR3 is TGTGCCACCAGCAGAGAGCGGGTCCAAGAGACCCAGTACTTC.

The CDR3 region is CASSQVGGTNYEQYF. The DNA for the CDR3 is TGCGCCAGCAGCCAAGTTGGGGGGACCAACTACGAGCAGTACTTC. J is TRBJ2-7 and V is TRBV4-1; tentatively, D is TRBD2 (6 bases). V lost 1 base and J 3 bases, leaving 13 bases between the germline ends. There are 15 residues in the CDR3. Germline lookup yields CDR1 MGHRA and CDR2 YSYEKL.

The V gene is TRBV10-3, the J gene TRBJ2-3; possibly TRBD2 for D (6 bases). CDR1 and CDR2 (germline): ENHRY, SYGVKD. This CDR3 is 14 amino acids long. V was trimmed by 2 bases and J by 3 bases, leaving 9 bases between them. The CDR3 loop reads CAISEVAETDTQYF. The CDR3 bases are TGTGCCATCAGTGAGGTAGCGGAGACAGATACGCAGTATTTT.

The V gene is TRBV4-3, the J gene TRBJ1-1; 10 bases line up with TRBD1. J was trimmed by 2 bases and V by 4 bases; bases with no gene match: 4. CDR1 is LGHNA and CDR2 is YSLEER in the germline V gene. The CDR3 consists of 15 residues. DNA for the CDR3: TGCGCCAGCAGCCTTGGGGACAGGGGTAACACTGAAGCTTTCTTT. The encoded protein is CASSLGDRGNTEAFF.

This sequence joins TRBV5-8 and TRBJ2-5; 7 bases agree with TRBD1. Per germline, CDR1 SGHTS and CDR2 YDEGEE. The CDR3 extends over 15 amino acids. V lost 0 bases to trimming and J lost 2 bases; unmatched junction nucleotides: 4. The CDR3 sequence is CASSLEGTEQETQYF. The CDR3 DNA follows: TGTGCCAGCAGCTTGGAAGGGACAGAGCAAGAGACCCAGTACTTC.

The V call is TRBV7-4, the J call TRBJ1-4, with D perhaps matching TRBD1 (6 bases). The germline CDR1 and CDR2 sequences are SGHVT and SQSDAQ. Trimming removed 0 bases at V and 1 base at J, with 12 bases between. CDR3 length equals 17 residues. CDR3 residues: CASSLAGGGQTNEKLFF. CDR3 nucleotides: TGTGCCAGCAGCTTAGCGGGGGGGGGCCAAACTAATGAAAAACTGTTTTTT.

V and J are TRBV13 and TRBJ1-2, with TRBD1 as a possible D gene (5 bases). V was pared by 3 bases and J by 0 bases, with 17 bases between. CDR3 length: 17 residues. Per the germline V gene, CDR1 is PRHDT and CDR2 is FYEKMQ (reference sequence). The DNA of the CDR3 is TGTGCCAGCAGCTTTCCGACAGAAGCCCTCTCTAACTATGGCTACACCTTC. Encoded protein: CASSFPTEALSNYGYTF.

This clone has just a few counts. This sequence joins TRBV5-8 and TRBJ2-7; 7 bases align to TRBD1. With V trimmed by 0 bases and J by 4 bases, 4 bases remained unmatched. CDR3 length: 14 residues. The germline CDR1 and CDR2 sequences are SGHTS and YDEGEE. The CDR3 sequence: CASSLETGFYEQYF. In DNA form, the CDR3 reads TGTGCCAGCAGCTTGGAGACAGGGTTTTACGAGCAGTACTTC.

The genes are TRBV4-1 and TRBJ1-2, with 7 bases aligning to TRBD1. The CDR3 runs to 14 residues. Per the germline V gene, CDR1 is MGHRA and CDR2 is YSYEKL. Trimming at V came to 6 bases and at J to 3 bases, leaving 7 bases not matched to a gene. This CDR3 is CASRGQAQDYGYTF. CDR3 bases: TGCGCCAGCAGAGGACAGGCGCAAGACTATGGCTACACCTTC.

The chain links TRBV7-9 to TRBJ2-3; perhaps TRBD2 as D (5 bases). CDR1 is SEHNR and CDR2 is FQNEAQ in the germline V gene (reference sequence). This CDR3 has 16 residues. V was cut by 2 bases and J by 2 bases, with 14 bases left in between. CDR3 sequence (DNA): TGTGCCAGCAGCTTACCCGTTAGCGTAGACACAGATACGCAGTATTTT. As protein: CASSLPVSVDTDTQYF.

The CDR3 region has the DNA TGTGCCAGCAGGGGACTAGCGGCCTTAGCCAAAAACATTCAGTACTTC. Encoded protein: CASRGLAALAKNIQYF. The chain is built from TRBV2 and TRBJ2-4; 11 bases fit TRBD2. The CDR3 contains 16 residues. Per germline, CDR1 SNHLY and CDR2 FYNNEI. J was trimmed by 0 bases and V by 6 bases; bases with no gene match: 4.

In this sample, this clone turned up once. This sequence joins TRBV6-5 and TRBJ2-5; 10 nucleotides match TRBD2. Germline CDR1 reads MNHEY; CDR2 reads SVGAGI. The CDR3 totals 16 residues. The V segment lost 4 bases and the J segment 5 bases; nucleotides outside the gene matches: 10. This CDR3 reads CASSFTLAGVGETQYF. In nucleotides, the CDR3 is TGTGCCAGCAGTTTCACTCTAGCGGGAGTTGGGGAGACCCAGTACTTC.

The J gene is TRBJ2-3, the V gene TRBV5-6, with 7 positions matching TRBD2. With V trimmed by 7 bases and J by 2 bases, 13 bases remained unmatched. CDR1 and CDR2 from the germline V gene are SGHDT and YYEEEE. The CDR3 is 16 amino acids. The CDR3 reads CASHARRLAYTDTQYF. DNA of the CDR3: TGTGCCAGCCACGCCCGAAGACTAGCCTACACAGATACGCAGTATTTT.

This clone was seen just once. The chain recombines TRBV7-9 with TRBJ2-1, with 7 bases matching TRBD2. The V gene's germline CDR1 is SEHNR and CDR2 FQNEAQ (reference sequence). CDR3 size: 16 residues. J lost 3 bases, V lost 4 bases, and 9 bases had no gene match. CDR3 region: CASSYDSGLHYNEQFF. The CDR3 bases are TGTGCCAGCAGCTATGACTCGGGACTACACTACAATGAGCAGTTCTTC.

V gene TRBV2 combines with J gene TRBJ2-3; 9 bases line up with TRBD2. Per germline, CDR1 SNHLY and CDR2 FYNNEI. Trimming removed 10 bases from V and 5 bases from J; junction bases left unmatched: 7. CDR3 length: 13 residues. CDR3 sequence (DNA): TGTGCCACCGCGGGGGGGCGGGTAGATACGCAGTATTTT. This codes for CATAGGRVDTQYF.

The rearrangement uses TRBV7-8 and TRBJ1-3, with TRBD1 matching over 8 bases. V dropped 5 bases and J dropped 0; count of bases not matched to a gene: 21. The CDR3 sequence is 21 residues long. Germline CDR1 and CDR2: SGHVS and FQNEAQ. CDR3 residues: CASSPGPGVRGRSRSGNTIYF. Here the CDR3 DNA reads TGTGCCAGCAGCCCAGGTCCCGGGGTCAGGGGGCGATCTCGCTCTGGAAACACCATATATTTT.

CDR3 DNA: TGTGCCAGCAGCCCCCGTATGTCTAGCGGGAGTGTTGAGCAGTTCTTC. This sequence encodes CASSPRMSSGSVEQFF. J is TRBJ2-1 and V is TRBV9; the match to TRBD2 covers 10 bases. Germline CDR1 reads SGDLS; CDR2 reads YYNGEE. The CDR3 consists of 16 residues. After removal of 4 bases from V and 9 bases from J, the junction contained 13 bases not matched to a gene.

The rearrangement joins TRBV7-9 to TRBJ1-2; 10 nucleotides match TRBD1. Losses at the gene ends were 0 bases for V and 8 bases for J; bases not matched to a gene: 9. The CDR3 extends over 16 amino acids. Germline CDR1 SEHNR, CDR2 FQNEAQ (reference sequence). CDR3 DNA: TGTGCCAGCAGCTTAGCGCTGGGAGCGGGACAGGGGGGCTACACCTTC. Amino acid sequence: CASSLALGAGQGGYTF.

The J gene is TRBJ2-7, the V gene TRBV11-1; 10 bases fit TRBD2. Germline loops: CDR1 SGHAT, CDR2 FQDESV (reference sequence). The CDR3 is 16 amino acids. Germline trimming cut 2 bases from V and 5 bases from J; bases unmatched to any gene: 9. The CDR3 DNA reads TGTGCCAGCAGCTTAACCAGCGGGGGGGCCGGCAACGAGCAGTACTTC. This gives the protein CASSLTSGGAGNEQYF.